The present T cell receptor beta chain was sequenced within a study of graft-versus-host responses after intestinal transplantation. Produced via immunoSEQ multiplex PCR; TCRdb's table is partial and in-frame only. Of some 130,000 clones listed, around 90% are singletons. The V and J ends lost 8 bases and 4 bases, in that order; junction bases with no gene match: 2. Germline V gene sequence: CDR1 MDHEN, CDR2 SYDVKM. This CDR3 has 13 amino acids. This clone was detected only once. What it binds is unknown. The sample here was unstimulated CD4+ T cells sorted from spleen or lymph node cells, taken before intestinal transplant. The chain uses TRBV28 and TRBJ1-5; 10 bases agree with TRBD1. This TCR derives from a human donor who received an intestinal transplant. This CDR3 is CASGTGVNQPQHF. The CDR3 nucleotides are TGTGCCAGCGGGACAGGGGTTAATCAGCCCCAGCATTTT. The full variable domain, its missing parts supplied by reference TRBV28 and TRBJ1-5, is DVKVTQSSRYLVKRTGEKVFLECVQDMDHENMFWYRQDPGLGLRLIYFSYDVKMKEKGDIPEGYSVSREKKERFSLILESASTNQTSMYLCASGTGVNQPQHFGDGTRLSIL.